This T cell receptor (beta chain) comes out of a study of regulatory T cells in long-lasting Graves disease. This CDR3 has 15 amino acids. CDR1 is GTSNPN and CDR2 is SVGIG in the germline V gene (reference sequence). V dropped 0 bases and J dropped 7 bases, with 13 bases sitting between them. TCR beta libraries were built with iRepertoire HTBI primers and Arm-PCR of CDR3 regions. TCRdb ran MiXCR on the multiplex PCR reads and lists one entry per CDR3 protein. This sample has some 200,000 distinct CDR3 sequences; approximately 18% occur once, and the top ten carry about 10%. There are many counts of this clonotype. Stated time point: newly diagnosed GD, antithyroid drugs for less than 3 months. Isolated PBMC RNA provided the starting material for the TCR library. These records were also assigned to another study, of T cells in Graves' hyperthyroidism and ophthalmopathy.

Sequencing used peripheral blood mononuclear cells (PBMCs), obtained at new diagnosis, from a patient treated with antithyroid drugs. This sequence originates from a woman in her 30s with Graves disease. The rearrangement joins TRBV30 to TRBJ1-6, with a tentative D call TRBD1 (5 bases). DNA of the CDR3: TGTGCCTGGAGTGTACGGGCAGGGTTGAATTCACCCCTCCACTTT. It codes for CAWSVRAGLNSPLHF.